This T cell receptor beta chain was recovered during a study of T-cell reconstitution after alpha-beta-depleted transplantation in children. Whole-study findings and limits: By about two months after transplant, alpha-beta T cells reportedly arose from several hundred graft clones that had expanded. Some patients owed their high day-60 TCRbeta diversity to surviving recipient T cells and thymic progenitors.

The TCRbeta library incorporated unique molecular identifiers. Using its own MiXCR run on the PCR reads, TCRdb lists one record per CDR3 protein. The sample records approximately 630,000 distinct CDR3 sequences, under 15% being singletons. This clonotype was seen repeatedly, ten times or more. Its cognate antigen is unknown. Germline V gene lookup returns CDR1 DFQATT and CDR2 SNEGSKA (reference sequence). The V gene lost 3 bases and the J gene lost 0 bases, with 12 bases spanning the gap. This CDR3 is built from 15 residues. This chain uses TRBV20-1 with TRBJ2-4; D is unresolved. The sequence was collected from a girl aged 2 to 9 with congenital amegakaryocytic thrombocytopenia, due to receive a stem cell transplant. The source material was PBMCs, sampled before TCRalphabeta/CD19-depleted stem cell transplant. CDR3 sequence reads: CSASGYNLAKNIQYF. CDR3 in DNA: TGCAGTGCTAGTGGGTACAATCTAGCCAAAAACATTCAGTACTTC.